This T cell receptor beta chain was obtained from a study of blood T cell repertoires in COVID-19. This table comes from immunoSEQ multiplex PCR, and its TCRdb copy is limited to in-frame clones, with some not included. The sample holds approximately 170,000 clones, under 90% seen once. This TCR came from a woman aged 50 to 60 who had recovered from COVID-19. Sequenced input: PBMCs or T cells enriched from blood (not recorded which).

CDR3 bases: TGCAGCGTTAGTCGGGGGTACGAGCAGTACTTC. Protein sequence: CSVSRGYEQYF. The J gene is TRBJ2-7, the V gene TRBV29-1, with D possibly being TRBD2 (6 bases). This CDR3 is 11 amino acids long. The ends were cut back, 5 bases at V and 4 bases at J, with 9 bases in the middle. From germline, CDR1 is SQVTM and CDR2 ANQGSEA.